A single sample gave rise to the 5 T cell receptor beta chains below, sequenced in a study of T-cell reconstitution after alpha-beta-depleted transplantation in children. Unique molecular identifiers were used in preparing the TCRbeta library. TCRdb reprocessed the PCR reads via MiXCR and lists one record per CDR3 protein. The profile shows roughly 500,000 distinct CDR3 sequences, around a third of them singletons. The sequencing here drew on PBMCs from the stem cell graft donor, taken from the stem cell graft. These TCRs come from a human donor who donated a stem cell graft to a child with aplastic anemia.

The chain has TRBV12-3 or TRBV12-4 and TRBJ1-2; D is ambiguous. Trimming took 4 bases from V and 0 from J, leaving 9 bases between them. The CDR3 extends over 14 amino acids. Here the CDR3 reads CASSSGASNYGYTF. The CDR3 region has the DNA TGTGCCAGCAGTTCGGGTGCATCTAACTATGGCTACACCTTC.

A single count supports this clonotype. This chain connects TRBV5-4 to TRBJ2-2; TRBD1 might be the D (7 bases). Per the germline V gene, CDR1 is SGHNT and CDR2 is YYREEE (reference sequence). This CDR3 is 15 amino acids long. V was shortened by 4 bases and J by 5 bases, with 15 bases between the two germline ends. CDR3 nucleotide sequence: TGTGCCAGCAGCAGCACAGGGGAGGAAACCGGGGAGCTGTTTTTT. Its protein is CASSSTGEETGELFF.

This clonotype was counted between two and nine times. The gene calls are TRBV11-2 and TRBJ2-2; 8 bases align to TRBD2. The CDR3 spans 18 residues. The germline CDR1 and CDR2 sequences are SGHAT and FQNNGV. Trimming cost V 4 bases and J 4 bases; bases outside gene matches: 14. CDR3 amino acids: CASSSRGVAGGGTGELFF. In DNA, the CDR3 is TGTGCCAGCAGCTCACGGGGAGTTGCGGGAGGAGGCACCGGGGAGCTGTTTTTT.

The chain uses TRBV29-1 and TRBJ2-1, with TRBD2 matching over 11 bases. The V segment lost 3 bases and the J segment 9 bases; nucleotides outside the gene matches: 10. The CDR3 loop spans 15 amino acids. Germline values: CDR1 SQVTM, CDR2 ANQGSEA. The CDR3 here is CSVEAASGRTGEQFF. CDR3 nucleotide sequence: TGCAGCGTTGAGGCGGCTAGCGGGAGGACAGGTGAGCAGTTCTTC.

This clonotype was seen at least ten times. V is TRBV12-3 or TRBV12-4 and J is TRBJ2-7; 7 bases agree with TRBD1. The CDR3 has 12 residues. Trimming at V came to 5 bases and at J to 3 bases, leaving 1 base not matched to a gene. The CDR3 nucleotides read TGTGCCAGCAGTCGACAGGGCTACGAGCAGTACTTC. Protein: CASSRQGYEQYF.